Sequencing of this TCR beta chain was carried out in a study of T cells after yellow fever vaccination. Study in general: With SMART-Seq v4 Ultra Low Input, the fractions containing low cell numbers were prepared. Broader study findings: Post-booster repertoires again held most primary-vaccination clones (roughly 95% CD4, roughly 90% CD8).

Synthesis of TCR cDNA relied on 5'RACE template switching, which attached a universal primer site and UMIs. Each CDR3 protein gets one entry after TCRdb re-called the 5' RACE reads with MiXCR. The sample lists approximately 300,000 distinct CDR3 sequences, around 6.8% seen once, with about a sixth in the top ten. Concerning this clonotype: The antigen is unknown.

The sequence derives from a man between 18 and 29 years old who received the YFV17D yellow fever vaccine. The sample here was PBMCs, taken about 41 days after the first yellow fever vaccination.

CDR3 sequence reads: CSARASIGLGGYF. For the CDR3, the DNA is TGCAGTGCTAGAGCATCCATTGGCCTGGGGGGGTATTTT. The V call is TRBV20-1, the J call TRBJ2-3, with D possibly TRBD2 on 6 matching bases. Germline CDR1 DFQATT, CDR2 SNEGSKA (reference sequence). Trimming took 1 base from V and 14 from J, leaving 19 bases between them. The CDR3 is 13 residues long.